This T cell receptor beta chain was retrieved from a study of regulatory T cells in long-lasting Graves disease. General study points: Persistent disease showed a preference for TRBV28, TRBJ1-2 and TRBJ2-5.

Investigators prepared the TCR beta libraries by applying iRepertoire HTBI primers and Arm-PCR of CDR3 regions. One entry per CDR3 protein, called by TCRdb with MiXCR from the multiplex PCR reads. Of some 220,000 distinct CDR3 sequences listed, around 20% were seen once; the top ten hold about an eighth. Time point indicated: newly diagnosed GD, antithyroid drugs for less than 3 months. Isolated PBMC RNA provided the starting material for the TCR library. Concerning this clonotype: Its antigen is not identified.

The CDR3 is 15 residues long. J lost 8 bases, V lost 4 bases, and 8 bases had no gene match. Germline loops: CDR1 LNHDA, CDR2 SQIVND (reference sequence). These sequences were also reported in another study, on T cells in Graves' hyperthyroidism and ophthalmopathy. This second study notes: The primer set for the first-round RT-PCR of the TCR CDR3 was HTBI.

The material sequenced was peripheral blood mononuclear cells (PBMCs), taken at new diagnosis, from a patient treated with antithyroid drugs. The chain has TRBV19 and TRBJ2-1, with 10 bases fitting TRBD1. The receptor was isolated from a woman aged 30 to 39 with Graves disease. The CDR3 nucleotides read TGTGCCAGTAGTAACCCCGGGACAGGGGCCGATGAGCAGTTCTTC. Translating it yields CASSNPGTGADEQFF.